Detailed here is one T cell receptor beta chain. Its specificity is not known. The protocol was immunoSEQ multiplex PCR, while the TCRdb copy is restricted to in-frame clones and leaves out a portion. This sample has tens of thousands of clones; about 86% occur once, and the top ten carry about a tenth. Germline V CDR1 and CDR2: LGHNA, YNFKEQ. V was clipped by 1 base and J by 3 bases; unmatched bases: 6. The CDR3 is made up of 16 amino acids. The sample originates from a study of lymphopenia after photon versus proton radiotherapy. General study points: Post-nadir diversity loss with photons came from oligoclonal expansion, particularly CD8+ Temra cells. Better survival with proton therapy was suggested as possible, not demonstrated.

Sequences were derived from peripheral blood, sampled from a patient treated with proton-based radiotherapy. The origin of this receptor is a woman aged 70-85 years with pancreatic cancer. Some clones in this sample may be carry-over from other donors' samples. This chain uses TRBV4-2 with TRBJ2-1; 7 positions match TRBD2. The CDR3 sequence is CASSQVPAGDYNEQFF. Written as DNA, the CDR3 is TGTGCCAGCAGCCAAGTACCCGCGGGAGACTACAATGAGCAGTTCTTC.